This T cell receptor beta chain was documented in a study of human T cells and chemical hapten exposure. Study-level background: Weekly scalp doses of diphenylcyclopropenone were given to patients during the approximately 23-week study.

J lost 4 bases, V lost 7 bases, and 9 bases had no gene match. In germline, CDR1 is DFQATT, CDR2 SNEGSKA (reference sequence). The CDR3 is made up of 15 amino acids. TCRdb reanalysed the RACE reads using MiXCR and keeps one entry per CDR3 protein. There are roughly 120,000 distinct CDR3 sequences in the sample; around 15% occur only once, and 0.92% lies in the top ten. At least ten counts were recorded for this clonotype. Time point given: patch test 1, 2 weeks after DPC sensitization. Treatment given: therapeutic diphenylcyclopropenone sensitization with weekly scalp DPC. The material was whole blood, obtained in connection with sensitization to the hapten diphenylcyclopropenone (DPC). This clonotype originated in a man aged 18-30 years with alopecia areata. Some clones in this sample may be carry-over from other donors' samples. The V and J genes are TRBV20-1 and TRBJ2-3, with 12 bases lining up with TRBD1. CDR3 bases: TGCAGTGGTGAACCGGGACAGGGGGCAGCAGATACGCAGTATTTT. It translates to CSGEPGQGAADTQYF.